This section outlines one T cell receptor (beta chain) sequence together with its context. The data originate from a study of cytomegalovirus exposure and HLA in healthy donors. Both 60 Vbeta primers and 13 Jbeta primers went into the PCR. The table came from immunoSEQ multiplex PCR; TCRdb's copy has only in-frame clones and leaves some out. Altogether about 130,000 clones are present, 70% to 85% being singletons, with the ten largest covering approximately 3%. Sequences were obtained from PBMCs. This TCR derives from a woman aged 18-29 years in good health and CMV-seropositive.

In nucleotides, the CDR3 is TGTGCCAGCTCACCACCAAGCAGCGGATCCACTGAAGCTTTCTTT. Protein: CASSPPSSGSTEAFF. J is TRBJ1-1 and V is TRBV18; D not resolved. Germline lookup yields CDR1 KGHSH and CDR2 LQKENI. The CDR3 loop spans 15 amino acids. V lost 0 bases to trimming and J lost 4 bases, with 12 bases between them.